The 31 T cell receptor beta chains below come from one sample, sequenced in a study of shared clonotypes between healthy human individuals. Some clones are missing from TCRdb's copy, which holds only in-frame ones; the method was immunoSEQ multiplex PCR. The sample consists of 2 million or so clones, 95% of them appearing once. The sample taken for sequencing was naive CD4+ T cells sorted from blood. Subset: CD45RA+ positively selected. These receptors were taken from a man aged 18 to 30 in good health.

This chain uses TRBV7-6 with TRBJ1-5; D possibly corresponds to TRBD1 (5 bases). The CDR3 totals 13 residues. V was cut by 7 bases and J by 1 base, with 8 bases left in between. Germline V CDR1 and CDR2: SGHVS, FNYEAQ. DNA of the CDR3: TGTGCCAGCACCCGGGACAGCAATCAGCCCCAGCATTTT. Residues: CASTRDSNQPQHF.

This sequence joins TRBV7-9 and TRBJ1-2; D uncertain. The CDR3 length is 14 residues. Germline V gene data show CDR1 as SEHNR and CDR2 as FQNEAQ (reference sequence). V lost 0 bases and J lost 4, with 9 bases in between. This CDR3 is CASSLATGPYGYTF. CDR3 coding DNA: TGTGCCAGCAGCTTAGCCACGGGCCCCTATGGCTACACCTTC.

V and J are TRBV5-8 and TRBJ1-1, with D tentatively TRBD1 (6 bases). Germline CDR1 and CDR2: SGHTS and YDEGEE. This CDR3 has 15 amino acids. V lost 3 bases to trimming and J lost 4 bases, with 16 bases between them. The CDR3 reads CASSSGSGVGTEAFF. The CDR3 nucleotides are TGTGCCAGCAGCTCGGGATCAGGGGTGGGCACTGAAGCTTTCTTT.

This clone has only one observation. Here the CDR3 DNA reads TGTGCCAGCAGCCCGGGGAGTCCCAATCAGCCCCAGCATTTT. Encoded protein: CASSPGSPNQPQHF. The chain employs TRBV7-2 and TRBJ1-5; no definite D call. The CDR3 is made up of 14 amino acids. CDR1 is SGHTA and CDR2 is FQGNSA in the germline V gene. The V end lost 5 bases, the J end lost 3 bases, and 11 bases lay between the germline ends. The full variable domain, with the rest looked up from reference TRBV7-2 and TRBJ1-5, is GAGVSQSPSNKVTEKGKDVELRCDPISGHTALYWYRQSLGQGLEFLIYFQGNSAPDKSGLPSDRFSAERTGGSVSTLTIQRTQQEDSAVYLCASSPGSPNQPQHFGDGTRLSIL.

The chain combines TRBV5-5 with TRBJ2-1; 16 nucleotides match TRBD2. The length of the CDR3 is 17 residues. Germline V lookup: CDR1 SGHKS, CDR2 YYEKEE (reference sequence). J was trimmed by 7 bases and V by 3 bases; bases with no gene match: 7. The CDR3 sequence is CASSSGLAGGPRNEQFF. The CDR3 nucleotides are TGTGCCAGCAGCTCGGGACTAGCGGGAGGGCCACGGAATGAGCAGTTCTTC. The full variable domain, in which reference TRBV5-5 and TRBJ2-1 provide the parts outside the CDR3, is DAGVTQSPTHLIKTRGQQVTLRCSPISGHKSVSWYQQVLGQGPQFIFQYYEKEERGRGNFPDRFSARQFPNYSSELNVNALLLGDSALYLCASSSGLAGGPRNEQFFGPGTRLTVL.

Comments on this clone: The same CDR3 can be traced to other DNA sequences in this sample. The chain couples TRBV20-1 to TRBJ2-5; D remains ambiguous. CDR1 and CDR2 (germline): DFQATT, SNEGSKA (reference sequence). The CDR3 consists of 11 residues. Trimming shortened V by 1 base and J by 5 bases, and 5 bases separated the two germline ends. Here the CDR3 DNA reads TGCAGTGCTAGAGTGAAGGAGACCCAGTACTTC. This codes for CSARVKETQYF.

The chain employs TRBV2 and TRBJ2-2, with D unclear. CDR1 SNHLY and CDR2 FYNNEI come from the germline V gene. The CDR3 contains 13 residues. Trimming stripped 0 bases from V and 5 bases from J, with 4 bases between. CDR3 nucleotides: TGTGCCAGCAGTGAAGCGCGGACCGGGGAGCTGTTTTTT. Encoded protein: CASSEARTGELFF.

A word on this clone: Relative to the germline gene, one junction end is altered; a read error may explain this. The chain employs TRBV4-2 and TRBJ1-5; TRBD1 matches at 7 bases. CDR1 is LGHNA, CDR2 YNFKEQ, per germline. The CDR3 runs to 14 residues. The CDR3 DNA reads as TGTGCCAGCAGCCAAGGAGACGAACACAGGGGAATGGAATTT. This sequence encodes CASSQGDEHRGMEF.

The chain couples TRBV5-6 to TRBJ1-2; D possibly corresponds to TRBD1 (5 bases). Germline CDR1 and CDR2: SGHDT and YYEEEE. The CDR3 runs to 15 residues. Trimming cost V 0 bases and J 1 base, with 10 bases left between them. DNA of the CDR3: TGTGCCAGCAGCTTGGTGTCGGGGGATAACTATGGCTACACCTTC. Its translation: CASSLVSGDNYGYTF. Combining the CDR3 with reference TRBV5-6 and TRBJ1-2 gives the whole variable domain DAGVTQSPTHLIKTRGQQVTLRCSPKSGHDTVSWYQQALGQGPQFIFQYYEEEERQRGNFPDRFSGHQFPNYSSELNVNALLLGDSALYLCASSLVSGDNYGYTFGSGTRLTVV.

Points on this clone: Other nucleotide sequences in the sample specify the same CDR3. This chain joins TRBV2 and TRBJ1-1; 7 bases map to TRBD1. This CDR3 is built from 14 residues. Germline CDR1 is SNHLY and CDR2 is FYNNEI. Trimming cost V 5 bases and J 2 bases; bases outside gene matches: 5. The CDR3 spells CASSKGQLNTEAFF. In DNA, the CDR3 is TGTGCCAGCAGTAAGGGACAGCTAAACACTGAAGCTTTCTTT.

This sequence joins TRBV7-9 and TRBJ2-6, with D maybe TRBD1 (5 bases). With 2 bases removed from V and 2 bases from J, the gap between germline ends came to 10 bases. The germline V gene has CDR1 SEHNR and CDR2 FQNEAQ (reference sequence). The CDR3 is 16 residues long. Written as DNA, the CDR3 is TGTGCCAGCAGCTTAAATTTAGGGGCTGGGGCCAACGTCCTGACTTTC. Protein product: CASSLNLGAGANVLTF.

V is TRBV10-3 and J is TRBJ1-2; D remains ambiguous. This CDR3 spans 12 amino acids. V dropped 9 bases and J dropped 3 bases, with 11 bases sitting between them. CDR1 and CDR2 (germline): ENHRY, SYGVKD. CDR3: CAIGYMDYGYTF. CDR3 sequence (DNA): TGTGCCATTGGATATATGGACTATGGCTACACCTTC.

The CDR3: CASSLEVSYNEQFF. The CDR3, as DNA: TGTGCCAGCAGCTTAGAGGTCTCCTACAATGAGCAGTTCTTC. The rearrangement links TRBV11-2 to TRBJ2-1; the D is unclear. Trimming removed 0 bases at V and 0 bases at J, with 3 bases between. The CDR3 is made up of 14 amino acids. Germline CDR1 SGHAT, CDR2 FQNNGV.

The chain is built from TRBV5-6 and TRBJ1-1; TRBD1 might be the D (5 bases). The CDR3 loop spans 13 amino acids. Germline loops: CDR1 SGHDT, CDR2 YYEEEE. V was cut by 6 bases and J by 4 bases, with 13 bases left in between. CDR3 residues: CASKLWGSTEAFF. The CDR3 DNA sequence: TGTGCCAGCAAATTGTGGGGGAGCACTGAAGCTTTCTTT.

To note about this clone: The same CDR3 arises from other DNA sequences in this sample as well. The rearrangement uses TRBV5-1 and TRBJ2-3; D might be TRBD1 or TRBD2, each matching 5 bases. The length of the CDR3 is 15 residues. The V gene lost 1 base and the J gene lost 0 bases, with 9 bases spanning the gap. Germline V gene sequence: CDR1 SGHRS, CDR2 YFSETQ. The CDR3 region has the DNA TGCGCCAGCAGCTTGTGGGGGTCGAGCACAGATACGCAGTATTTT. Amino acids: CASSLWGSSTDTQYF.

The V and J genes are TRBV2 and TRBJ1-4, with unresolved D. The V gene lost 4 bases and the J gene lost 0 bases, with 21 bases spanning the gap. CDR3 length: 19 amino acids. Germline assignment: CDR1 SNHLY and CDR2 FYNNEI. The CDR3 region is CASSVTDLTDFSTNEKLFF. The CDR3 DNA reads TGTGCCAGCAGTGTTACAGATTTAACCGATTTTTCAACTAATGAAAAACTGTTTTTT.

The chain joins TRBV2 to TRBJ2-1; D unclear. Trimming removed 3 bases at V and 9 bases at J, with 15 bases between. From germline, CDR1 is SNHLY and CDR2 FYNNEI. The CDR3 contains 14 residues. CDR3 sequence reads: CASSEGLPNAEQFF. The CDR3 DNA follows: TGTGCCAGCAGTGAGGGCCTACCCAATGCTGAGCAGTTCTTC. The whole variable domain, remainder taken from reference TRBV2 and TRBJ2-1, is EPEVTQTPSHQVTQMGQEVILRCVPISNHLYFYWYRQILGQKVEFLVSFYNNEISEKSEIFDDQFSVERPDGSNFTLKIRSTKLEDSAMYFCASSEGLPNAEQFFGPGTRLTVL.

This sequence joins TRBV10-2 and TRBJ2-3; D is possibly TRBD2 (6 bases). Trimming stripped 6 bases from V and 1 base from J, with 11 bases between. The CDR3 length is 14 residues. In germline, CDR1 is WSHSY, CDR2 SAAADI. In DNA, the CDR3 is TGCGCCAGCAGCCTAGAGCGGGGCACAGATACGCAGTATTTT. It codes for CASSLERGTDTQYF.

The V gene is TRBV6-5, the J gene TRBJ2-2; D remains ambiguous. V gave up 7 bases and J gave up 5 bases, with 11 bases separating them. This CDR3 is built from 13 residues. Germline V CDR1 and CDR2: MNHEY, SVGAGI. The CDR3 loop reads CASTKSGTGELFF. In nucleotides, the CDR3 is TGTGCCAGCACCAAAAGTGGGACCGGGGAGCTGTTTTTT.

The chain has TRBV30 and TRBJ2-3; 7 bases agree with TRBD1. J gave up 3 bases and V 1 base, and 10 bases lay outside the gene matches. Germline-derived CDR1 and CDR2 are GTSNPN and SVGIG (reference sequence). The CDR3 length is 16 residues. Here the CDR3 DNA reads TGTGCCTGGAGTGGGGTGGCAGGGGGTAAGACAGATACGCAGTATTTT. Translating it yields CAWSGVAGGKTDTQYF. Combining the CDR3 with reference TRBV30 and TRBJ2-3 gives the whole variable domain SQTIHQWPATLVQPVGSPLSLECTVEGTSNPNLYWYRQAAGRGLQLLFYSVGIGQISSEVPQNLSASRPQDRQFILSSKKLLLSDSGFYLCAWSGVAGGKTDTQYFGPGTRLTVL.

The chain recombines TRBV7-8 with TRBJ1-5, with no clear D. With 4 bases removed from V and 0 bases from J, the gap between germline ends came to 13 bases. This CDR3 spans 16 amino acids. Per the germline V gene, CDR1 is SGHVS and CDR2 is FQNEAQ. The CDR3 DNA follows: TGTGCCAGCAGCTCTGTTTGGGGAACTAGCAATCAGCCCCAGCATTTT. It yields the protein CASSSVWGTSNQPQHF.

The chain is built from TRBV2 and TRBJ1-4, with no clear D. V lost 8 bases, J lost 0 bases, and 10 bases lay in between. Germline V gives CDR1 SNHLY, CDR2 FYNNEI. The CDR3 length is 14 residues. As DNA, the CDR3 is TGTGCCAGCGGCCGGATAACAACTAATGAAAAACTGTTTTTT. This sequence encodes CASGRITTNEKLFF. Complete variable domain (other parts from reference TRBV2 and TRBJ1-4): EPEVTQTPSHQVTQMGQEVILRCVPISNHLYFYWYRQILGQKVEFLVSFYNNEISEKSEIFDDQFSVERPDGSNFTLKIRSTKLEDSAMYFCASGRITTNEKLFFGSGTQLSVL.

V is TRBV11-2 and J is TRBJ2-7, with a weak D call TRBD1 (5 bases). V was shortened by 3 bases and J by 4 bases, with 10 bases between the two germline ends. Germline V gives CDR1 SGHAT, CDR2 FQNNGV. The CDR3 has 13 residues. CDR3 DNA sequence: TGTGCCAGCAGCTTTCGACAGCTTTACGAGCAGTACTTC. It specifies CASSFRQLYEQYF.

V gene TRBV6-5 combines with J gene TRBJ1-1; 7 positions agree with TRBD1. This CDR3 region has 13 residues. Germline V gene sequence: CDR1 MNHEY, CDR2 SVGAGI. The V segment lost 7 bases and the J segment 8 bases; nucleotides outside the gene matches: 10. The CDR3 nucleotides are TGTGCCAGCACTCCCCCGGGACAGCAAGAAGCTTTCTTT. Translating gives CASTPPGQQEAFF.

V usage is TRBV30 and J usage is TRBJ2-7; no firm D call. Between the trimmed V and J ends, which lost 0 bases and 0 bases, there was a span of 9 bases. The CDR3 loop spans 14 amino acids. The germline V gene has CDR1 GTSNPN and CDR2 SVGIG (reference sequence). CDR3 sequence: CAWSVGISSYEQYF. The DNA for the CDR3 is TGTGCCTGGAGTGTAGGGATAAGCTCCTACGAGCAGTACTTC.

The chain couples TRBV4-1 to TRBJ2-1; no clear D gene. Germline assignment: CDR1 MGHRA and CDR2 YSYEKL. V lost 7 bases and J 4 bases, leaving 14 bases between the germline ends. The CDR3 spans 14 residues. In DNA, the CDR3 is TGCGCCAGCAAGGAAAGGGCCGTTTACAATGAGCAGTTCTTC. It translates to CASKERAVYNEQFF.

Worth noting for this clone: Distinct nucleotide sequences in the sample also encode this CDR3. The V call is TRBV5-1, the J call TRBJ2-5; D is possibly TRBD1 (6 bases). Per the germline V gene, CDR1 is SGHRS and CDR2 is YFSETQ. This CDR3 spans 13 amino acids. Trimming took off 4 bases at V and 2 bases at J, with 9 bases between the two ends. This chain's CDR3 is CASSPRGQETQYF. The CDR3 DNA is TGCGCCAGCAGCCCCAGGGGTCAAGAGACCCAGTACTTC.

The chain has TRBV19 and TRBJ1-2; 7 positions agree with TRBD1. V dropped 5 bases and J dropped 6; count of bases not matched to a gene: 9. Germline V gene data show CDR1 as LNHDA and CDR2 as SQIVND (reference sequence). The CDR3 sequence is 14 residues long. In DNA form, the CDR3 reads TGTGCCAGTAGTCCTGGGACAGTCAACCATGGCTACACCTTC. Translation gives CASSPGTVNHGYTF.

The chain has TRBV6-1 and TRBJ1-6; no definite D call. Germline V gives CDR1 MNHNS, CDR2 SASEGT. CDR3 length equals 12 residues. V was clipped by 5 bases and J by 6 bases, with 5 bases between them. The CDR3 nucleotides read TGTGCCAGCAGTACTCGTAATTCACCCCTCCACTTT. Translating it yields CASSTRNSPLHF.

Here the CDR3 reads CASSYGLAGGTYEQYF. The CDR3 DNA reads TGCGCCAGCAGTTACGGACTAGCGGGAGGTACCTACGAGCAGTACTTC. The chain is built from TRBV10-1 and TRBJ2-7; 14 bases are shared with TRBD2. Germline V CDR1 and CDR2: WNHNN, SYGVQD (reference sequence). The CDR3 is made up of 16 amino acids. Trimming at V came to 5 bases and at J to 2 bases, leaving 5 bases not matched to a gene.

V gene TRBV30 combines with J gene TRBJ1-6; D gene uncertain. CDR1 and CDR2 from the germline V gene are GTSNPN and SVGIG (reference sequence). The ends were cut back, 1 base at V and 10 bases at J, with 14 bases in the middle. CDR3 length: 14 residues. CDR3 residues: CAWSGGFVESPLHF. CDR3 in DNA: TGTGCCTGGAGTGGAGGGTTTGTAGAATCACCCCTCCACTTT.